The rows below give T cell receptor beta chains drawn from one sample of a study of human T cells and chemical hapten exposure. Using its own MiXCR run on the RACE reads, TCRdb lists one record per CDR3 protein. Among about 140,000 distinct CDR3 sequences listed, roughly 10% were seen once. Sequenced material: whole blood, taken in connection with sensitization to the hapten diphenylcyclopropenone (DPC). The origin of the receptors is a woman in her forties or fifties with alopecia areata. Some clones in this sample may be carry-over from other donors' samples. Each CDR3 is given with its conserved first and last residue. A D gene is named only where the DNA matches it firmly. Rows give clone size only sometimes, using once, few, many, or a class for an expanded clone.

D,size,J,V,DNA,CDR3
TRBD2,.,TRBJ2-7,TRBV10-3,TGTGCCATCAGTGACTCGGGACTAGCGGACCCCTACGAGCAGTACTTC,CAISDSGLADPYEQYF
.,many,TRBJ2-5,TRBV14,TGTGCCAGCAGCCAAGTCTCGGGGCAAGAGACCCAGTACTTC,CASSQVSGQETQYF
.,few,TRBJ1-5,TRBV12-3/TRBV12-4,TGTGCCAGCAGTGCCGAATATAGCAATCAGCCCCAGCATTTT,CASSAEYSNQPQHF
TRBD2,.,TRBJ2-7,TRBV7-9,TGTGCCAGCAGCTTAAGGGCTAGCGGAGCCTACGAGCAGTACTTC,CASSLRASGAYEQYF
TRBD2,many,TRBJ2-3,TRBV10-3,TGTGCCATCAATCAGCGGGAGAAGGGCACAGATACGCAGTATTTT,CAINQREKGTDTQYF
TRBD1,many,TRBJ1-2,TRBV6-1,TGTGCCAGCAGGATGGGACAGGGTCCTGGTGGCTACACCTTC,CASRMGQGPGGYTF
.,few,TRBJ2-1,TRBV18,TGTGCCAGCTCACCATTGCCAGGATCGAGCTCCTACAATGAGCAGTTCTTC,CASSPLPGSSSYNEQFF
.,few,TRBJ1-4,TRBV11-2,TGTGCCAGCAGCTTAGATGTGGGGACGCCGGGACTTAATGAAAAACTGTTTTTT,CASSLDVGTPGLNEKLFF
.,few,TRBJ2-7,TRBV5-6,TGTGCCAGCAGCTTTTATACAGTCCCCCACGAGCAGTACTTC,CASSFYTVPHEQYF
TRBD1,few,TRBJ1-5,TRBV7-9,TGTGCCAGCAGCCATGGGACAGGGGCGAGCCAGCCCCAGCATTTT,CASSHGTGASQPQHF
TRBD2,few,TRBJ2-5,TRBV29-1,TGCAGCGTTGAAGGCGGGGGACCCTCCACCGAGACCCAGTACTTC,CSVEGGGPSTETQYF
TRBD2,.,TRBJ2-1,TRBV20-1,TGCAGTGCTAGAGGTGGGACTAGCGGCCCACACAATGAGCAGTTCTTC,CSARGGTSGPHNEQFF
.,.,TRBJ2-3,TRBV6-1,TGTGCCAGTCGAGGGGGGGAGTTCATAGATACGCAGTATTTT,CASRGGEFIDTQYF
TRBD1,few,TRBJ1-1,TRBV6-6,TGTGCCAGCAGCCGGACAGGGGGCGCAGGCACTGAAGCTTTCTTT,CASSRTGGAGTEAFF
.,.,TRBJ2-2,TRBV6-2/TRBV6-3,TGTGCCAGCAGTCGCTTATCACCCAAAGGGACCGGGGAGCTGTTTTTT,CASSRLSPKGTGELFF
.,.,TRBJ1-5,TRBV7-9,TGTGCCTGCAGCCCCATAGGGAATCAGCCCCAGCATTTT,CACSPIGNQPQHF
.,.,TRBJ2-3,TRBV11-2,TGTGCCAGCAGTCAAGACAGGAAAGTAGCAGATACGCAGTATTTT,CASSQDRKVADTQYF
.,few,TRBJ2-2,TRBV5-1,TGCGCCAGCAGCTTGGCCGGGGCCACCGGGGAGCTGTTTTTT,CASSLAGATGELFF
TRBD1,.,TRBJ2-7,TRBV12-3/TRBV12-4,TGTGCCAGCAGTCCCAGACAGGGGGCTTACGAGCAGTACTTC,CASSPRQGAYEQYF
TRBD1,.,TRBJ2-2,TRBV6-5,TGTGCCAGTACCAACCACAGGGGATCTGTATCCGGGGAGCTGTTTTTT,CASTNHRGSVSGELFF
.,.,TRBJ2-1,TRBV7-2,TGTGCCAGCAGATCTAACCCCGCGGGGTTCAATGAGCAGTTCTTC,CASRSNPAGFNEQFF
.,few,TRBJ1-1,TRBV29-1,TGCAGCGTTGAAGGGGGGATGGGCACTGAAGCTTTCTTT,CSVEGGMGTEAFF
.,.,TRBJ2-4,TRBV11-2,TGTGCCAGCAGAACGCAGCGGTCGGCCAAAAACATTCAGTACTTC,CASRTQRSAKNIQYF
.,many,TRBJ2-1,TRBV18,TGTGCCAGCTCAGTCGGCGATGAGCAGTTCTTC,CASSVGDEQFF
.,few,TRBJ2-1,TRBV10-2,TGCGCCAGCAGTCTGGGCCCTTCGGTTGAGCAGTTCTTC,CASSLGPSVEQFF
.,.,TRBJ2-7,TRBV28,TGTGCCAGCACAGGGGGGCCCTCCTACGAGCAGTACTTC,CASTGGPSYEQYF
TRBD1,many,TRBJ2-6,TRBV11-3,TGTGCCAGCAGCGGGGGACAGGGACAGTCGAGAGGGGCCAACGTCCTGACTTTC,CASSGGQGQSRGANVLTF
TRBD2,many,TRBJ2-5,TRBV7-9,TGTGCCAGCCTACGGACTAGCGGGACGGAGACCCAGTACTTC,CASLRTSGTETQYF
.,few,TRBJ2-3,TRBV18,TGTGCCAGCTCACCACCGACCGGCGGTGCTAGCACAGATACGCAGTATTTT,CASSPPTGGASTDTQYF
.,.,TRBJ2-5,TRBV28,TGTGCCAGCGCCCCGTCGGGATCTTCCGTTGAGACCCAGTACTTC,CASAPSGSSVETQYF
.,.,TRBJ1-5,TRBV12-3/TRBV12-4,TGTGCCAGCAGTGAGGGTCAGCCCCAGCATTTT,CASSEGQPQHF
TRBD2,few,TRBJ2-1,TRBV29-1,TGCAGCGTGACGGGTAGCGGGCCATACAATGAGCAGTTCTTC,CSVTGSGPYNEQFF
.,many,TRBJ2-1,TRBV29-1,TGCAGCGTTGAAGATGGAACAGGGATAGACAATGAGCAGTTCTTC,CSVEDGTGIDNEQFF
.,many,TRBJ1-5,TRBV18,TGTGCCAGCCGTACCGAGGGCAATCAGCCCCAGCATTTT,CASRTEGNQPQHF
TRBD2,many,TRBJ2-2,TRBV24-1,TGTGCCACCAGTGATCGGACTAGCGGGGGGACCGGGGAGCTGTTTTTT,CATSDRTSGGTGELFF
.,few,TRBJ1-1,TRBV20-1,TGCAGTGCTACAACAGGGAAAGCTTTCTTT,CSATTGKAFF
TRBD2,.,TRBJ2-1,TRBV7-3,TGTGCCAGCAGCAACACTAGCGGGAGGGCCCATGAGCAGTTCTTC,CASSNTSGRAHEQFF
TRBD2,many,TRBJ2-5,TRBV7-9,TGTGCCAGCAGAGGGACTAGCGGGAGGCAAGAGACCCAGTACTTC,CASRGTSGRQETQYF
TRBD2,many,TRBJ2-1,TRBV20-1,TGCAGTGCTCTACGGACTAGCGGTTACAATGAGCAGTTCTTC,CSALRTSGYNEQFF
TRBD1,few,TRBJ2-7,TRBV12-3/TRBV12-4,TGTGCCAGCAGGGGGACAGGGGCCTTCTACGAGCAGTACTTC,CASRGTGAFYEQYF
.,many,TRBJ1-5,TRBV7-8,TGTGCCAGCAGCCTCGATGGTGGCCAGCCCCAGCATTTT,CASSLDGGQPQHF
.,.,TRBJ1-1,TRBV5-1,TGCGCCAGCAGCTTGGCCAATGGACTTCTGAACACTGAAGCTTTCTTT,CASSLANGLLNTEAFF
.,many,TRBJ2-5,TRBV12-5,TGTGCTAGTGGTCCTCGGACCACCGGACAGTGGACCCAGTACTTC,CASGPRTTGQWTQYF
.,many,TRBJ2-5,TRBV6-5,TGTGCCCCCGGTTCCCGGGGACAAGAGACCCAGTACTTC,CAPGSRGQETQYF
.,few,TRBJ1-2,TRBV12-3/TRBV12-4,TGTGCCAGCAGTTACTCCGGGACTGATTCTAAAGGCTACACCTTC,CASSYSGTDSKGYTF
.,few,TRBJ2-7,TRBV3-1,TGTGCCAGCAGCCAAGATTGGGGACGCATCTCCTACGAGCAGTACTTC,CASSQDWGRISYEQYF
.,few,TRBJ1-5,TRBV18,TGTGCCAGCTCACTCTCCGGGACGGAGGGTAGTCAGCCCCAGCATTTT,CASSLSGTEGSQPQHF
.,few,TRBJ2-7,TRBV5-1,TGCGCCAGCAGCTTGGTCAGGGGTGCCTCCTACGAGCAGTACTTC,CASSLVRGASYEQYF
TRBD1,many,TRBJ2-5,TRBV7-6,TGTGCCAGCAGCTTTGGGACAGGGAAGGAGACCCAGTACTTC,CASSFGTGKETQYF
.,many,TRBJ1-5,TRBV12-3/TRBV12-4,TGTGCCAGCAGTTTAGTAGGGATGGGCAATCAGCCCCAGCATTTT,CASSLVGMGNQPQHF
.,.,TRBJ2-2,TRBV24-1,TGTGCCACCCAAGGGGCTTCAGACACCGGGGAGCTGTTTTTT,CATQGASDTGELFF